This TCR beta chain was identified in a study of blood T cells in healthy people across ages. Findings and limits, study-wide: The unknown donor CMV status may have confounded expanded clonotype changes.

Combining a sample-barcoded 5' primer with a J-beta primer mix, a second PCR ran for about 7 to 11 cycles. Using its own MiXCR run on the 5' RACE reads, TCRdb lists one record per CDR3 protein. The sample yields under 2,000,000 distinct CDR3 sequences, roughly 50% seen once. Remarks on this clonotype: Its antigen remains unknown.

The sequencing input was blood. The receptor comes from a woman in her thirties or forties in good health.

The CDR3: CASSDNRGSGGYTF. CDR3 sequence (DNA): TGTGCCAGCAGCGACAACAGGGGTTCGGGTGGCTACACCTTC. The rearrangement links TRBV6-5 to TRBJ1-2; 7 bases are a match to TRBD1. This CDR3 has 14 residues. Per the germline V gene, CDR1 is MNHEY and CDR2 is SVGAGI. The V gene end was trimmed by 6 bases and the J gene end by 7 bases; junction bases not matched to a gene: 11.